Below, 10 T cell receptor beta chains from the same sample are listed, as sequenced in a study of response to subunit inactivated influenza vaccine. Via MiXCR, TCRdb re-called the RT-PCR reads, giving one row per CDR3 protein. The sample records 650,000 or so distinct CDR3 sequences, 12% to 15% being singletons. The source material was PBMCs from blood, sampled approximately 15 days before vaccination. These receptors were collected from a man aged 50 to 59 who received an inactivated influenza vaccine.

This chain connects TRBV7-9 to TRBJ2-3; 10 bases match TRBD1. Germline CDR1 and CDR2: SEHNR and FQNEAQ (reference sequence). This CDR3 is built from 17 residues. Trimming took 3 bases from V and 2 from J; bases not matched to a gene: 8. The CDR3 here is CASSFLRTGGSTDTQYF. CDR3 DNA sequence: TGTGCCAGCAGCTTCTTGCGGACAGGGGGGTCCACAGATACGCAGTATTTT.

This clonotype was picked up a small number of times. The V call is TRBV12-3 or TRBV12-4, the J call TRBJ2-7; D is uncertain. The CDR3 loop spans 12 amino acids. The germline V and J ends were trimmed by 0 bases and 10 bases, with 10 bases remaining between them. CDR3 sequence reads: CASSLALRAQYF. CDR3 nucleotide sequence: TGTGCCAGCAGTTTAGCGCTAAGGGCACAGTACTTC.

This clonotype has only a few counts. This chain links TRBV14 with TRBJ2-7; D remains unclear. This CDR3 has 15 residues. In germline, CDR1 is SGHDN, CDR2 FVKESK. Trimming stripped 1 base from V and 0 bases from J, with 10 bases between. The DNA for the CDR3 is TGTGCCAGCAGCCAAGCCGGAATGCTCTCCTACGAGCAGTACTTC. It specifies CASSQAGMLSYEQYF.

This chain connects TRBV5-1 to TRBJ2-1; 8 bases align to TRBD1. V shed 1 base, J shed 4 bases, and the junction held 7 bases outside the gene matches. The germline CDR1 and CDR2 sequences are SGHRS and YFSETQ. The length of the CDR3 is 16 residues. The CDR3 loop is CASSLFSGGSYNEQFF. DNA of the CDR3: TGCGCCAGCAGCTTGTTCTCAGGGGGCTCGTACAATGAGCAGTTCTTC. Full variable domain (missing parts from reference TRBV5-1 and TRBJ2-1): KAGVTQTPRYLIKTRGQQVTLSCSPISGHRSVSWYQQTPGQGLQFLFEYFSETQRNKGNFPGRFSGRQFSNSRSEMNVSTLELGDSALYLCASSLFSGGSYNEQFFGPGTRLTVL.

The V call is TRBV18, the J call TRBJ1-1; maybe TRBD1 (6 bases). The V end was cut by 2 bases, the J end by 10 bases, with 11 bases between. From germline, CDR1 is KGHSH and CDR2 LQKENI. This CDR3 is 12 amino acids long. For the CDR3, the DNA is TGTGCCAGCTCACCAGGAAGGGGGAGAGCTTTCTTT. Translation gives CASSPGRGRAFF.

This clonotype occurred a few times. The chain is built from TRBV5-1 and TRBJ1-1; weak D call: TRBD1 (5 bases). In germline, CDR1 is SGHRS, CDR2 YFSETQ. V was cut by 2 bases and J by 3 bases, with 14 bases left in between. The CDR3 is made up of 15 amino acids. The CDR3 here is CASSFGGGRHTEAFF. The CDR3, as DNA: TGCGCCAGCAGCTTTGGGGGGGGGAGACACACTGAAGCTTTCTTT.

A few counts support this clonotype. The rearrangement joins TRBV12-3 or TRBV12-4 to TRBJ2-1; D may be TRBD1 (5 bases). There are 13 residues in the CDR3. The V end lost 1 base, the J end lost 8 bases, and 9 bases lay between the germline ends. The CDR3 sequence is CASSLGRAYEQFF. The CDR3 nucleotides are TGTGCCAGCAGTTTAGGCAGGGCTTATGAGCAGTTCTTC.

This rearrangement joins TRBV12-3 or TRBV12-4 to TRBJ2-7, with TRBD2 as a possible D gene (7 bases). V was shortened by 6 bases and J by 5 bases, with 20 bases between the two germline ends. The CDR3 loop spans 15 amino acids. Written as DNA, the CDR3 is TGTGCCAGCAGAGAGGGGGGGACCCAGGCCAACGAGCAGTACTTC. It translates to CASREGGTQANEQYF.

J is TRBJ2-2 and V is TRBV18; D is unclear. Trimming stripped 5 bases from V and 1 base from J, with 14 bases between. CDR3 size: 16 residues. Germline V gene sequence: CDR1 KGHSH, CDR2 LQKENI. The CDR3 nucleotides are TGTGCCAGCTCATCTGACGTAAACGTGAACACCGGGGAGCTGTTTTTT. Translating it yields CASSSDVNVNTGELFF.

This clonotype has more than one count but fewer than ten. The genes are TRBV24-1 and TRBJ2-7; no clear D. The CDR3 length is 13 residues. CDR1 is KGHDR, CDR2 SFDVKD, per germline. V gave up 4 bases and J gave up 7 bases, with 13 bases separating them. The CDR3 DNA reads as TGTGCCACCAGTGACGGAAGGTTTAGTGAGCAGTACTTC. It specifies CATSDGRFSEQYF.